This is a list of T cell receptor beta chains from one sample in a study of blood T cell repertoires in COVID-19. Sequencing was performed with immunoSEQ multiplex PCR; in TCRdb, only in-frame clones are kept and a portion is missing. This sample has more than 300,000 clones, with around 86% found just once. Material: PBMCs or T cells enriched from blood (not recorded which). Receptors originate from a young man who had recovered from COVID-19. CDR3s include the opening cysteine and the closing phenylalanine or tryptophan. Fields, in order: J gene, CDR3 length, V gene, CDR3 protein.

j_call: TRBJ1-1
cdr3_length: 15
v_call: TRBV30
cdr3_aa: CAWTAGTGENTEAFF

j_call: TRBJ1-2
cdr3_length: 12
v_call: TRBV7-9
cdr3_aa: CASSQMNYGYTF

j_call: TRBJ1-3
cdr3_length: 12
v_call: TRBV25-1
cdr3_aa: CASSEFRNTIYF

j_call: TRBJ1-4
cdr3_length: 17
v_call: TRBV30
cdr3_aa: CAWSPTYRTRGGEKLFF

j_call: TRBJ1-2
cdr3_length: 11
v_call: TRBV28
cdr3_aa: CACGGNSGYTF

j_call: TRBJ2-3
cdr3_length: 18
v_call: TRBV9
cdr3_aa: CASSPRASGGSGFWTQYF

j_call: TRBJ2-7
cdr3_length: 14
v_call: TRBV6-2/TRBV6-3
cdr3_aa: CASSFGQGTYEQYF

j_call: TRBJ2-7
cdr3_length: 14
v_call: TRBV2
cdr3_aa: CASSGLAGQYEQYF

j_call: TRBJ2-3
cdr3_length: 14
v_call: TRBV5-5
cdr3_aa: CASTLPPGADTQYF

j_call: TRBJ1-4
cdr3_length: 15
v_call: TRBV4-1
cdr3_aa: CASSRSGTGNEKLFF

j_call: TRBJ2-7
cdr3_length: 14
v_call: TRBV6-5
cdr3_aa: CASSQNGISYEQYF

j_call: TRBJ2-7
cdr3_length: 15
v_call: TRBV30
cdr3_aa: CAWSVQDRDSYEQYF

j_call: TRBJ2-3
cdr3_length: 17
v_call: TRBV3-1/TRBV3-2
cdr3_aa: CASSQVPGLANQDTQYF

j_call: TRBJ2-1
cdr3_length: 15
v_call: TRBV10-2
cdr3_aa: CASTAWYTENNEQFF

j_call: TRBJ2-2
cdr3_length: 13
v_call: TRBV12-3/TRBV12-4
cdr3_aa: CASLFTNTGELFF

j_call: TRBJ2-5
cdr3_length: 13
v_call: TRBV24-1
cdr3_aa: CATAGRGFQTQYF

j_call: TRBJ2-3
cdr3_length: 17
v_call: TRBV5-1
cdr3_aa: CASSFGGLGRRTDTQYF

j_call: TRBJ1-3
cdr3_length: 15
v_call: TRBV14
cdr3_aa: CASSQGDSGWDTIYF

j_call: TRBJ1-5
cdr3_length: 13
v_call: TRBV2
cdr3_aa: CASSGTGNQPQHF

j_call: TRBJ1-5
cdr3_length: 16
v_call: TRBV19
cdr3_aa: CASSIVFWEINQPQHF

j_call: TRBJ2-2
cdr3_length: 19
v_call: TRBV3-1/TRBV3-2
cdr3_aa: CASSQPPGLAGGRSGELFF

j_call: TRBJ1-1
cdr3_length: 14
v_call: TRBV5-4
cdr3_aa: CASSPVTRDTEAFF

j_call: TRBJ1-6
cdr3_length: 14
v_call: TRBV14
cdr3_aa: CASSHGQGNSPLHF

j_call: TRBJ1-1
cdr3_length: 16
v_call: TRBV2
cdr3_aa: CASSDSLIGGVTEAFF

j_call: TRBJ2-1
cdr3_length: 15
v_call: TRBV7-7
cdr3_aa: CASSSPGQGINEQFF

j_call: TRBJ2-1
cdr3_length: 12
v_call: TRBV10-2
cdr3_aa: CASRAHYNEQFF

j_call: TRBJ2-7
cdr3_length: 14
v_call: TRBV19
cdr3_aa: CASSKQGLSYEQYF

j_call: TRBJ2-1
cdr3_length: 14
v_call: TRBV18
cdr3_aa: CASSRTSGFDEQFF

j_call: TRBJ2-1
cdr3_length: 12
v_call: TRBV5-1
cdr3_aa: CASSGRTNEQFF

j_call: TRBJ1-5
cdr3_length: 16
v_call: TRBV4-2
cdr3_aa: CASSQGYRGVDQPQHF

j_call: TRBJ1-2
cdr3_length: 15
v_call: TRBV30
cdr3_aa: CAWTGQGLTNYGYTF

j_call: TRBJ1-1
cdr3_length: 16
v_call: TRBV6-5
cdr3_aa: CASSYGWGVLNTEAFF

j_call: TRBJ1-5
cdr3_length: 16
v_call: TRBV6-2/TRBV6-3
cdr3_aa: CASSYRPGSSNQPQHF

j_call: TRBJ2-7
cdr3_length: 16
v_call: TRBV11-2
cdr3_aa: CASSQQGTSGIYEQYF

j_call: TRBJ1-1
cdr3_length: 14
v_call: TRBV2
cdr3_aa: CASRGLWGISEAFF

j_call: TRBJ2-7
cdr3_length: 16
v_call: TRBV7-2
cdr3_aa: CASSFGFQRGGYEQYF

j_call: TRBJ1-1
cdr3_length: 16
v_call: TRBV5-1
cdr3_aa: CASSLEGVRKNTEAFF

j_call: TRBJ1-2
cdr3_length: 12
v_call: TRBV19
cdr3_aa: CASNTGTYGYTF

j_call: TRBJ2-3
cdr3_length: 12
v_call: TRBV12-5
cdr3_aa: CASGSPADTQYF

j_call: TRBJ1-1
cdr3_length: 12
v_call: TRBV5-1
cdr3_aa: CASRGMNTEAFF